A single sample is the source of the 22 T cell receptor beta chains below, sequenced in a study of shared clonotypes between healthy human individuals. Profiled with immunoSEQ multiplex PCR; TCRdb holds only in-frame clones, not every one. The data hold 980,000 or so clones, with more than 75% observed a single time. Sequencing was done on a sample of memory CD4+ T cells sorted from blood. Regarding subset: CD45RA-negative fraction. These receptors came from a man aged 18 to 29 in good health.

In DNA form, the CDR3 reads TGCGCCAGCAGTTTGGGGCAGGGGGTCCAAGAGACCCAGTACTTC. As protein: CASSLGQGVQETQYF. V gene TRBV10-1 combines with J gene TRBJ2-5; TRBD1 agrees at 7 bases. The J segment lost 1 base and the V segment lost 5 bases, leaving 7 bases of the junction unmatched. The CDR3 loop spans 15 amino acids. Germline V gene sequence: CDR1 WNHNN, CDR2 SYGVQD (reference sequence).

The chain joins TRBV7-2 to TRBJ2-3; the D gene is possibly TRBD2 (5 bases). The CDR3 totals 14 residues. V shed 3 bases and J shed 3 bases, with 10 bases lying between them. Germline lookup yields CDR1 SGHTA and CDR2 FQGNSA. The CDR3 DNA sequence: TGTGCCAGCAGCTTGTCTACTAGGACAGATACGCAGTATTTT. Translated, it gives CASSLSTRTDTQYF.

The chain has TRBV30 and TRBJ1-1, with 7 bases lining up with TRBD1. V shed 8 bases, J shed 4 bases, and the junction held 10 bases outside the gene matches. Germline V gives CDR1 GTSNPN, CDR2 SVGIG (reference sequence). The CDR3 has 13 amino acids. CDR3 DNA: TGTGCCCGGGAGAGGGGGCTAGGCACTGAAGCTTTCTTT. It is translated as CARERGLGTEAFF.

The chain employs TRBV7-8 and TRBJ2-3; 8 nucleotides align to TRBD2. Germline loops: CDR1 SGHVS, CDR2 FQNEAQ. With 5 bases clipped from V and 10 bases from J, the junction kept 14 bases outside the gene matches. The CDR3 is 15 amino acids. CDR3 nucleotides: TGTGCCAGCAGCCGGGGGGGGTCCGCCGGTGGTGCGCAGTATTTT. Translating gives CASSRGGSAGGAQYF.

This sequence joins TRBV6-5 and TRBJ2-7, with 8 bases lining up with TRBD1. The CDR3 length is 15 residues. The V gene's germline CDR1 is MNHEY and CDR2 SVGAGI. Trimming cost V 0 bases and J 6 bases; bases outside gene matches: 7. CDR3 residues: CASSYSPGGYREQYF. In DNA form, the CDR3 reads TGTGCCAGCAGTTACTCGCCAGGGGGCTATCGCGAGCAGTACTTC.

J is TRBJ1-1 and V is TRBV18; TRBD1 matches 10 bases. This CDR3 comprises 15 residues. V lost 5 bases, J lost 5 bases, and 8 bases stayed unmatched. Per the germline V gene, CDR1 is KGHSH and CDR2 is LQKENI. The CDR3 loop reads CASSTDRGRGTEAFF. CDR3 bases: TGTGCCAGCTCAACGGACAGGGGGAGAGGGACTGAAGCTTTCTTT.

The chain is built from TRBV6-1 and TRBJ1-2; 10 bases are shared with TRBD1. CDR1 and CDR2 (germline): MNHNS, SASEGT. There are 14 residues in the CDR3. The ends lost 8 bases at V and 5 bases at J; junction bases unmatched: 8. CDR3 sequence: CASQDRGRTYGYTF. Here the CDR3 DNA reads TGTGCCAGCCAAGACAGGGGGCGGACTTATGGCTACACCTTC.

This clone was found a few times. The chain carries TRBV5-1 and TRBJ2-7; 8 bases fit TRBD2. The V and J ends lost 0 bases and 1 base, in that order; junction bases with no gene match: 6. The CDR3 is 16 residues long. The germline V gene encodes CDR1 SGHRS and CDR2 YFSETQ. DNA for the CDR3: TGCGCCAGCAGCTTGGTTACTAGCGGACTTTCCTACGAGCAGTACTTC. Translation gives CASSLVTSGLSYEQYF.

The chain employs TRBV18 and TRBJ1-5; 7 bases match TRBD1. With V trimmed by 8 bases and J by 0 bases, 1 base remained unmatched. This CDR3 comprises 13 residues. Germline CDR1 KGHSH, CDR2 LQKENI. The CDR3 nucleotides are TGTGCCAGCGGACAGGCTAGCAATCAGCCCCAGCATTTT. Protein product: CASGQASNQPQHF.

Points on this clone: Other DNA sequences in this sample translate to the same CDR3. V is TRBV7-2 and J is TRBJ2-5, with 9 bases matching TRBD1. Looked up from germline, CDR1 is SGHTA and CDR2 is FQGNSA. The CDR3 extends over 14 amino acids. The V and J ends lost 5 bases and 5 bases, in that order; junction bases with no gene match: 6. The CDR3 here is CASSPGQGGETQYF. The CDR3 DNA reads TGTGCCAGCAGCCCGGGACAGGGAGGGGAGACCCAGTACTTC.

This chain links TRBV9 with TRBJ2-1, with D perhaps TRBD2 (7 bases). Germline CDR1 SGDLS, CDR2 YYNGEE. Trimming stripped 3 bases from V and 6 bases from J, with 19 bases between. The CDR3 length is 16 residues. The CDR3 loop reads CASSALDAGAGNEQFF. CDR3 coding DNA: TGTGCCAGCAGCGCCCTGGATGCGGGGGCGGGCAATGAGCAGTTCTTC. Looking up the rest from reference TRBV9 and TRBJ2-1 gives the full variable domain: DSGVTQTPKHLITATGQRVTLRCSPRSGDLSVYWYQQSLDQGLQFLIQYYNGEERAKGNILERFSAQQFPDLHSELNLSSLELGDSALYFCASSALDAGAGNEQFFGPGTRLTVL.

The V and J genes are TRBV10-3 and TRBJ1-1, with D uncertain. The germline V gene has CDR1 ENHRY and CDR2 SYGVKD. The CDR3 is made up of 14 amino acids. The germline V and J ends were trimmed by 3 bases and 4 bases, with 12 bases remaining between them. The CDR3 loop reads CAISDFGVGTEAFF. The CDR3 DNA sequence: TGTGCCATCAGTGATTTTGGGGTCGGCACTGAAGCTTTCTTT.

The chain carries TRBV5-6 and TRBJ2-7; D remains unclear. Germline V gene data show CDR1 as SGHDT and CDR2 as YYEEEE. This CDR3 has 13 residues. The V end lost 0 bases, the J end lost 3 bases, and 7 bases lay between the germline ends. CDR3 sequence (DNA): TGTGCCAGCAGCTTGGGGACGTTCTACGAGCAGTACTTC. The encoded protein is CASSLGTFYEQYF. Together with reference TRBV5-6 and TRBJ2-7, the CDR3 gives the full variable domain: DAGVTQSPTHLIKTRGQQVTLRCSPKSGHDTVSWYQQALGQGPQFIFQYYEEEERQRGNFPDRFSGHQFPNYSSELNVNALLLGDSALYLCASSLGTFYEQYFGPGTRLTVT.

Turning to this clone: This CDR3 is also generated by other DNA sequences in the sample. The chain couples TRBV7-9 to TRBJ2-5; D is possibly TRBD1 or TRBD2 (7 bases each). This CDR3 comprises 14 residues. Germline lookup yields CDR1 SEHNR and CDR2 FQNEAQ (reference sequence). The germline V and J ends were trimmed by 5 bases and 5 bases, with 15 bases remaining between them. The CDR3 coding sequence is TGTGCCAGCAGCCTCGGACTAGGGGGCGAGACCCAGTACTTC. This encodes CASSLGLGGETQYF.

This sequence joins TRBV19 and TRBJ1-5, with D possibly TRBD1 on 5 matching bases. The CDR3 has 15 residues. Trimming left V 3 bases short and J 0 bases short, with 9 bases between. Germline V gene lookup returns CDR1 LNHDA and CDR2 SQIVND (reference sequence). The CDR3 sequence: CASSMGPYSNQPQHF. CDR3 in DNA: TGTGCCAGTAGTATGGGGCCATATAGCAATCAGCCCCAGCATTTT.

This clone appeared many times. The chain has TRBV25-1 and TRBJ1-5; D remains unclear. V lost 4 bases and J lost 7, with 8 bases in between. CDR1 is MGHDK and CDR2 is SYGVNS in the germline V gene. The CDR3 is 12 residues long. The CDR3 sequence is CASSGGGQPQHF. The CDR3, as DNA: TGTGCCAGCAGTGGAGGCGGGCAGCCCCAGCATTTT. Together with reference TRBV25-1 and TRBJ1-5, the CDR3 gives the full variable domain: EADIYQTPRYLVIGTGKKITLECSQTMGHDKMYWYQQDPGMELHLIHYSYGVNSTEKGDLSSESTVSRIRTEHFPLTLESARPSHTSQYLCASSGGGQPQHFGDGTRLSIL.

The rearrangement links TRBV4-3 to TRBJ2-3; D call uncertain. The V and J ends lost 0 bases and 4 bases respectively, with 8 bases between them. Germline V gives CDR1 LGHNA, CDR2 YSLEER. The CDR3 consists of 14 residues. Here the CDR3 reads CASSQDKSADTQYF. The CDR3 region has the DNA TGCGCCAGCAGCCAAGATAAGAGCGCAGATACGCAGTATTTT.

This clone was counted once. The chain couples TRBV18 to TRBJ2-7, with TRBD1 matching over 8 bases. Unmatched junction bases numbered 3, after V lost 8 bases and J lost 3 bases. From germline, CDR1 is KGHSH and CDR2 LQKENI. This CDR3 is 12 amino acids long. CDR3 coding DNA: TGTGCCAGCGTAGGACAGGGCTACGAGCAGTACTTC. As protein: CASVGQGYEQYF.

This clone was counted between two and nine times. This chain links TRBV29-1 with TRBJ2-2; D may be TRBD1 (5 bases). The CDR3 sequence is 13 residues long. The ends were cut back, 3 bases at V and 6 bases at J, with 11 bases in the middle. The germline CDR1 and CDR2 sequences are SQVTM and ANQGSEA. This chain's CDR3 is CSVDRVGAGELFF. Written as DNA, the CDR3 is TGCAGCGTTGACAGGGTTGGGGCCGGGGAGCTGTTTTTT.

This sequence joins TRBV30 and TRBJ1-5; maybe TRBD1 (6 bases). Per germline, CDR1 GTSNPN and CDR2 SVGIG (reference sequence). This CDR3 is built from 14 residues. V lost 1 base and J lost 2, with 9 bases in between. The CDR3 bases are TGTGCCTGGAGTGGGGCAGGGGGCAATCAGCCCCAGCATTTT. Protein product: CAWSGAGGNQPQHF.

The chain carries TRBV4-3 and TRBJ2-2, with unresolved D. Germline V gene data show CDR1 as LGHNA and CDR2 as YSLEER. CDR3 length: 13 residues. V was pared by 0 bases and J by 4 bases, with 3 bases between. In DNA form, the CDR3 reads TGCGCCAGCAGCCAAGACGTCACCGGGGAGCTGTTTTTT. It specifies CASSQDVTGELFF.

The chain links TRBV11-2 to TRBJ2-5; D tentatively reads TRBD1 or TRBD2 (7 bases each). V gave up 3 bases and J gave up 2 bases, with 13 bases separating them. Looked up from germline, CDR1 is SGHAT and CDR2 is FQNNGV. The CDR3 has 15 amino acids. CDR3 amino acids: CASSLVRGGQETQYF. CDR3 bases: TGTGCCAGCAGCTTGGTCAGGGGGGGGCAAGAGACCCAGTACTTC.